These T cell receptor beta chains were read from a single sample in a study of shared clonotypes between healthy human individuals. Sequencing used immunoSEQ multiplex PCR; TCRdb keeps in-frame clones, though not all of them. The table has roughly 330,000 clones, 74% seen once. The sample comprised memory CD4+ T cells sorted from blood. The receptor source for this set is a man aged 25 to 40 in good health. Both conserved end residues are part of each CDR3. The listing skips clone size in some rows; elsewhere it reads once, few, many or a size class.

j_call | v_call | clone_size | cdr3_length | cdr3_aa
TRBJ2-6 | TRBV5-1 | - | 17 | CASSISPAGGGANVLTF
TRBJ2-7 | TRBV7-3 | - | 13 | CASSLLTGGEQYF
TRBJ2-5 | TRBV5-1 | - | 14 | CASSSSGNQETQYF
TRBJ2-5 | TRBV14 | - | 15 | CASSQLRGTREHQYF
TRBJ2-5 | TRBV7-9 | - | 16 | CASSAQPLAGQETQYF
TRBJ1-1 | TRBV5-1 | - | 14 | CASSLGWGNTEAFF
TRBJ2-2 | TRBV11-2 | - | 13 | CASSLVGAGELFF
TRBJ1-5 | TRBV5-6 | - | 17 | CASSSQMTGTGNQPQHF
TRBJ2-1 | TRBV5-4 | - | 15 | CASSTGTSKVNEQFF
TRBJ2-1 | TRBV2 | - | 20 | CASRKSLGLAGGPSYNEQFF
TRBJ2-7 | TRBV27 | - | 13 | CASQTGTSYEQYF
TRBJ2-1 | TRBV5-8 | - | 16 | CASSLYGGLALNEQFF
TRBJ2-1 | TRBV29-1 | - | 12 | CSAGTGGNEQFF
TRBJ2-1 | TRBV7-9 | - | 18 | CASSLGIPTKDRVYEQFF
TRBJ1-2 | TRBV10-3 | - | 15 | CAISESGPGQRGYTF
TRBJ2-1 | TRBV28 | - | 11 | CASSLTYEQFF
TRBJ2-5 | TRBV15 | - | 14 | CATRAGTGRGTQYF
TRBJ1-1 | TRBV28 | once | 16 | CASSLRGPTMNTEAFF
TRBJ2-1 | TRBV28 | - | 13 | CASSPPDGNEQFF
TRBJ2-2 | TRBV6-5 | few | 14 | CASSHLQDTGELFF
TRBJ1-1 | TRBV28 | - | 18 | CASSLSPGTGGLGAEAFF
TRBJ2-2 | TRBV2 | - | 15 | CASSEVVGQTGELFF
TRBJ2-2 | TRBV19 | - | 15 | CASQLLAGVSGELFF
TRBJ2-1 | TRBV9 | - | 14 | CASSEGFGYNEQFF
TRBJ1-4 | TRBV4-1 | - | 15 | CASSQEGGRDEKLFF
TRBJ2-3 | TRBV6-1 | once | 15 | CASAIRQGASDTQYF
TRBJ2-1 | TRBV4-1 | - | 15 | CASVSLTGRSGEQFF
TRBJ2-7 | TRBV29-1 | many | 19 | CSVEVSVLGRAHRPYEQYF
TRBJ2-5 | TRBV2 | - | 11 | CASSYQETQYF
TRBJ1-3 | TRBV7-2 | - | 17 | CASSLGPLSYSGNTIYF
TRBJ2-1 | TRBV5-1 | - | 13 | CASSLTTYNEQFF